The present TCR beta chain was sequenced within a study of OX40 agonist ivuxolimab in advanced cancers. Study-wide background: Across the patients, intravenous ivuxolimab was delivered every 2 weeks at 0.01 to 10 mg/kg. A male proportion of more than 75% was recorded, with mean age about 60 years and range about 20 to 79.

Germline V gene sequence: CDR1 SGHNT, CDR2 YENEEA. The CDR3 is 12 amino acids. With 5 bases removed from V and 9 bases from J, the gap between germline ends came to 12 bases. The data were produced by immunoSEQ multiplex PCR, yet TCRdb's version contains in-frame clones alone and is incomplete. The table includes tens of thousands of clones, roughly four fifths detected once. This clone has more than one count but fewer than ten. The antigen remains unidentified. The study, taken as a whole, reports: In the 0.1 to 3.0 mg/kg range, CD4+ and CD8+ blood T cells had expanded clonally by week 6.

The chain couples TRBV11-3 to TRBJ2-3; D perhaps matches TRBD1 (5 bases). Sequencing was performed on CD4+ or CD8+ T cells sorted from blood, taken in a trial of the OX40 agonist ivuxolimab. The TCR sequence derives from an adult with an advanced solid tumor such as melanoma, head and neck, liver or kidney cancer. CDR3 DNA: TGTGCCAGCAGCACCCAGGGTGGAACGCAGTATTTT. Protein sequence: CASSTQGGTQYF.